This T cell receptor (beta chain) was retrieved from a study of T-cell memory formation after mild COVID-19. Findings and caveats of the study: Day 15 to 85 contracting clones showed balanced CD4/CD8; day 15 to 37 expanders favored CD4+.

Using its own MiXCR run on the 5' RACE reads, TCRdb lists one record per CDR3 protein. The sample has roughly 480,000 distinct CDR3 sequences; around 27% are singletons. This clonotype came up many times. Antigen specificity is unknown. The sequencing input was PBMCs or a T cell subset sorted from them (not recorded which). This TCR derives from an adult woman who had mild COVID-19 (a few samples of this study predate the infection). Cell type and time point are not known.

The chain's CDR3 is CASSVLGGSLETQYF. CDR3 coding DNA: TGTGCCAGCAGCGTATTGGGGGGGAGCTTGGAGACCCAGTACTTC. The V gene is TRBV9, the J gene TRBJ2-5; 7 positions match TRBD2. The CDR3 runs to 15 residues. CDR1 SGDLS and CDR2 YYNGEE come from the germline V gene. V gave up 1 base and J gave up 5 bases; unmatched junction bases: 8.